Listed below are T cell receptor beta chains from one sample, sequenced in a study of vaccination and CD4 T cells after COVID-19. Their antigens remain unidentified. TCRdb redid the calling of the PCR reads with MiXCR, one entry per CDR3 protein. Found here are approximately 14,000 distinct CDR3 sequences, 73% of them singletons; the top ten hold roughly 10%. Input material: CD4+ T cells from blood, cultured in vitro. These receptors originate from a human donor who had recovered from COVID-19. CDR3s include the opening cysteine and the closing phenylalanine or tryptophan. Each record gives: V gene, CDR3 protein.

>TRBV3-1
CASTGALSYGYTF
>TRBV20-1
CPQRHRYEQYF
>TRBV7-2
CASSSLGANSPLHF
>TRBV20-1
CSASRGQANTGELFF
>TRBV6-1
CASRPRGGNQPQHF
>TRBV19
CASRSHRANTEAFF
>TRBV11-2
CASSSSSIPFF
>TRBV7-6
CASRRTDTSGNTIYF
>TRBV7-9
CASSLGGGIAKNIQYF
>TRBV7-9
CASSSPGQGSSGYTF
>TRBV7-9
CASSTRGANTIYF
>TRBV11-2
CASSLTGVDSPLHF
>TRBV19
CASRHSGINTGELFF
>TRBV4-3
CASSPQGVGEAFF
>TRBV6-5
CASSYSPRGETQYF
>TRBV7-9
CASSYLSGSGAEQYF
>TRBV6-5
CASSSAEGRAVGYTF
>TRBV7-2
CASSFDRGGGQPQHF
>TRBV20-1
CSARGRLAEYNEQFF
>TRBV19
CASSAGQGRSNQPQHF
>TRBV7-2
CASSPGTGIYKQYF
>TRBV28
CASRASKGINSPLHF
>TRBV9
CASSVGPSPNNQPQHF
>TRBV12-3/TRBV12-4
CASSLSEGSTDTQYF
>TRBV28
CASSLTADYGYTF
>TRBV15
CATSRDIWTSNQPQHF
>TRBV7-2
CASSTRQTQYF
>TRBV20-1
CSAPDRRGSTDTQYF
>TRBV20-1
CSARRSEAFF
>TRBV7-9
CASSLELPSSNQPQHF
>TRBV10-1
CASSESGLTTGELFF
>TRBV7-2
CASSLARSSYNSPLHF
>TRBV6-1
CASSPTQGNYGYTF
>TRBV20-1
CSAGQGASVGYTF
>TRBV7-3
CASSLLAGVPTGELFF
>TRBV7-2
CASTKTAAGTQYF
>TRBV10-1
CASSESDRGISGYTF
>TRBV27
CASSLGTSGRGSYNEQFF
>TRBV20-1
CSAPDSPGAQYF
>TRBV7-2
CASSLILAGGRSYEQYF
>TRBV7-6
CASSSTDRGFQYGYTF
>TRBV27
CASTTGHSRGTGGLNSPLHF
>TRBV7-2
CASSRGGGGFAYEQYF
>TRBV19
CASSILGGGNYGYTF
>TRBV7-9
CASSLERGLHEKLFF
>TRBV20-1
CSAPYRTVQETQYF
>TRBV21-1
CASSVQLDRAISYSNQPQHF
>TRBV28
CASSLTSGRRGVYNEQFF
>TRBV24-1
CATSDSVSPAIEQFF
>TRBV10-2
CASSASGTGVETQYF
>TRBV7-6
CASSPGGGRTEAFF
>TRBV6-2/TRBV6-3
CASRRSGRAKSEQFF
>TRBV29-1
CSVATRGQDNYEQYF
>TRBV19
CASRINLGDRVPEAFF
>TRBV24-1
CATSEPGQHYGYTF
>TRBV20-1
CSARDFRSFGREEGTDTQYF